These 28 T cell receptor beta chains originate from one sample sequenced in a study of cytomegalovirus exposure and HLA in healthy donors. It was with 60 Vbeta and 13 Jbeta primers that the PCR ran. Only in-frame clones appear in the TCRdb table, and some are missing; sequencing was by immunoSEQ multiplex PCR. Altogether 170,000 or so clones are present, approximately 81% being singletons, with the ten largest covering approximately 2%. Sequenced sample: PBMCs. Every receptor here comes from a woman aged 25 to 39 in good health and CMV-seronegative.

The V and J genes are TRBV6-6 and TRBJ1-1, with 9 positions matching TRBD1. This CDR3 spans 16 amino acids. V was clipped by 6 bases and J by 5 bases; unmatched bases: 13. Germline V gives CDR1 MNHNY, CDR2 SVGAGI (reference sequence). In DNA, the CDR3 is TGTGCCAGCAGCCTCCGCCCGGACAGGGGAGGAACTGAAGCTTTCTTT. It is translated as CASSLRPDRGGTEAFF.

The chain carries TRBV7-3 and TRBJ1-2; D might be TRBD1 (5 bases). Trimming left V 5 bases short and J 0 bases short, with 13 bases between. The germline V gene has CDR1 SGHTA and CDR2 FQGTGA. The CDR3 spans 15 residues. CDR3: CASSLEGAANYGYTF. The CDR3 DNA is TGTGCCAGCAGCCTCGAAGGGGCGGCTAACTATGGCTACACCTTC.

The chain combines TRBV7-2 with TRBJ1-2; the match to TRBD1 covers 9 bases. The CDR3 is 15 residues long. The germline V gene encodes CDR1 SGHTA and CDR2 FQGNSA. Trimming took 5 bases from V and 4 from J; bases not matched to a gene: 8. The CDR3 sequence: CASSVTGGYGYGYTF. CDR3 coding DNA: TGTGCCAGCAGCGTAACAGGGGGCTACGGCTATGGCTACACCTTC.

The chain carries TRBV18 and TRBJ1-2, with TRBD1 matching 8 bases. Germline V gene data show CDR1 as KGHSH and CDR2 as LQKENI. This CDR3 has 13 amino acids. J lost 7 bases, V lost 5 bases, and 6 bases had no gene match. CDR3 DNA sequence: TGTGCCAGCTCATTGGGAGACAGGGGTGGCTACACCTTC. Its translation: CASSLGDRGGYTF.

V is TRBV5-5 and J is TRBJ2-7, with D perhaps matching TRBD1 (6 bases). The CDR3 loop spans 14 amino acids. Trimming left V 2 bases short and J 1 base short, with 10 bases between. Germline assignment: CDR1 SGHKS and CDR2 YYEKEE (reference sequence). The CDR3 reads CASSLWTESYEQYF. Here the CDR3 DNA reads TGTGCCAGCAGCTTATGGACAGAGTCCTACGAGCAGTACTTC.

As regards this clone: Other DNA sequences of this sample code for an identical CDR3. The gene calls are TRBV28 and TRBJ2-5, with TRBD1 as a possible D gene (5 bases). The CDR3 spans 13 residues. Germline V gene lookup returns CDR1 MDHEN and CDR2 SYDVKM. V lost 3 bases to trimming and J lost 5 bases, with 10 bases between them. The CDR3 DNA reads as TGTGCCAGCAGTTTTGACAGCCGGGAGACCCAGTACTTC. It specifies CASSFDSRETQYF.

The chain joins TRBV19 to TRBJ2-3, with TRBD2 as a possible D gene (6 bases). Between the trimmed V and J ends, which lost 5 bases and 2 bases, there was a span of 14 bases. Germline CDR1 LNHDA, CDR2 SQIVND (reference sequence). CDR3 size: 15 residues. CDR3 sequence reads: CASSPRLVPTDTQYF. The CDR3 DNA reads TGTGCCAGTAGTCCCAGACTAGTCCCCACAGATACGCAGTATTTT.

This clone was seen only once. The CDR3 DNA follows: TGTGCCAGCAGTTTACGTCGGGACACCGGGGAGCTGTTTTTT. Its translation: CASSLRRDTGELFF. The chain combines TRBV28 with TRBJ2-2; no definite D call. CDR1 and CDR2 (germline): MDHEN, SYDVKM. The CDR3 loop spans 14 amino acids. Trimming removed 2 bases from V and 3 bases from J, with 7 bases in between.

This clone was counted only a few times. The V and J genes are TRBV19 and TRBJ2-2, with D uncertain. Per germline, CDR1 LNHDA and CDR2 SQIVND (reference sequence). V was trimmed by 4 bases and J by 5 bases, leaving 8 bases between them. CDR3 size: 13 residues. The CDR3 loop reads CASSNSFTGELFF. The DNA for the CDR3 is TGTGCCAGTAGTAATAGTTTTACCGGGGAGCTGTTTTTT.

This chain links TRBV27 with TRBJ2-1, with 11 bases that match TRBD2. CDR1 is MNHEY and CDR2 is SMNVEV in the germline V gene (reference sequence). V lost 5 bases to trimming and J lost 5 bases; unmatched junction nucleotides: 5. The CDR3 length is 15 residues. CDR3 sequence (DNA): TGTGCCAGCAGTCCACTAGCGGGAGTCCACAATGAGCAGTTCTTC. Its translation is CASSPLAGVHNEQFF.

The table lists this clone with a few counts. The same CDR3 can be traced to other DNA sequences in this sample. This CDR3 is CASSLRGGQRTDTQYF. The CDR3 DNA reads TGTGCCAGCAGCCTAAGGGGTGGACAGCGTACAGATACGCAGTATTTT. The gene calls are TRBV5-6 and TRBJ2-3, with D maybe TRBD1 (6 bases). The ends were cut back, 4 bases at V and 3 bases at J, with 18 bases in the middle. This CDR3 comprises 16 residues. CDR1 and CDR2 from the germline V gene are SGHDT and YYEEEE. Based on the CDR3 plus reference TRBV5-6 and TRBJ2-3, the full variable domain is DAGVTQSPTHLIKTRGQQVTLRCSPKSGHDTVSWYQQALGQGPQFIFQYYEEEERQRGNFPDRFSGHQFPNYSSELNVNALLLGDSALYLCASSLRGGQRTDTQYFGPGTRLTVL.

This clone was seen a handful of times. This rearrangement joins TRBV4-1 to TRBJ2-1; D possibly corresponds to TRBD2 (6 bases). V was cut by 0 bases and J by 7 bases, with 19 bases left in between. CDR1 is MGHRA, CDR2 YSYEKL, per germline. The length of the CDR3 is 17 residues. The DNA for the CDR3 is TGCGCCAGCAGCCAAGAAAGGGGTATCGGGAGCCTGAATGAGCAGTTCTTC. Protein sequence: CASSQERGIGSLNEQFF.

This chain uses TRBV16 with TRBJ2-7; 8 bases agree with TRBD1. The V segment lost 4 bases and the J segment 0 bases; nucleotides outside the gene matches: 5. Germline CDR1 reads KGHSY; CDR2 reads FQNENV. The CDR3 runs 15 residues. For the CDR3, the DNA is TGTGCCAGCAGCCCTACAGGGGGTAGCTCCTACGAGCAGTACTTC. Translation: CASSPTGGSSYEQYF.

The V call is TRBV5-1, the J call TRBJ2-1; the match to TRBD2 covers 7 bases. V shed 4 bases, J shed 1 base, and the junction held 5 bases outside the gene matches. Germline values: CDR1 SGHRS, CDR2 YFSETQ. There are 15 residues in the CDR3. The CDR3 reads CASSGRGQSYNEQFF. The CDR3 bases are TGCGCCAGCAGCGGGAGGGGCCAGTCCTACAATGAGCAGTTCTTC. Combining the CDR3 with reference TRBV5-1 and TRBJ2-1 gives the whole variable domain KAGVTQTPRYLIKTRGQQVTLSCSPISGHRSVSWYQQTPGQGLQFLFEYFSETQRNKGNFPGRFSGRQFSNSRSEMNVSTLELGDSALYLCASSGRGQSYNEQFFGPGTRLTVL.

This chain joins TRBV9 and TRBJ2-6; tentatively, D is TRBD2 (5 bases). Trimming pared 4 bases from V and 1 base from J, leaving 12 bases between. This CDR3 has 16 amino acids. CDR1 and CDR2 from the germline V gene are SGDLS and YYNGEE. The CDR3 loop reads CASSPITGSGANVLTF. The CDR3 region has the DNA TGTGCCAGCAGCCCAATCACGGGATCTGGGGCCAACGTCCTGACTTTC.

This clone has just a few counts. This chain connects TRBV28 to TRBJ2-7; D is uncertain. CDR1 is MDHEN and CDR2 is SYDVKM in the germline V gene. The CDR3 contains 15 residues. V lost 3 bases, J lost 4 bases, and 16 bases lay in between. CDR3: CASSFRLNSQYEQYF. CDR3 DNA: TGTGCCAGCAGTTTTCGTCTAAATAGTCAATACGAGCAGTACTTC.

The CDR3 sequence is CASSVGQANTGELFF. In nucleotides, the CDR3 is TGCGCCAGCAGTGTAGGACAGGCGAACACCGGGGAGCTGTTTTTT. The rearrangement links TRBV5-1 to TRBJ2-2, with 7 nucleotides matching TRBD1. Germline V gene data show CDR1 as SGHRS and CDR2 as YFSETQ. Trimming cost V 5 bases and J 0 bases; bases outside gene matches: 4. This CDR3 is built from 15 residues.

This chain connects TRBV28 to TRBJ1-2; 9 positions match TRBD1. The CDR3 loop spans 13 amino acids. Germline CDR1 reads MDHEN; CDR2 reads SYDVKM. Trimming at V came to 5 bases and at J to 6 bases, leaving 4 bases not matched to a gene. The CDR3 loop reads CASSRTGANGYTF. The DNA for the CDR3 is TGTGCCAGCAGTCGGACAGGGGCTAATGGCTACACCTTC.

This clone was recorded once. V gene TRBV28 combines with J gene TRBJ1-5; no firm D call. The V end lost 10 bases, the J end lost 4 bases, and 17 bases lay between the germline ends. The CDR3 sequence is 14 residues long. Germline V CDR1 and CDR2: MDHEN, SYDVKM. The DNA of the CDR3 is TGTGCCACCCAATTGGCCATCCCTAATCAGCCCCAGCATTTT. It yields the protein CATQLAIPNQPQHF.

This clone was found once. The V and J genes are TRBV7-8 and TRBJ1-2; 10 nucleotides align to TRBD1. V was pared by 5 bases and J by 4 bases, with 7 bases of the junction left unmatched. The germline V gene encodes CDR1 SGHVS and CDR2 FQNEAQ. The CDR3 runs 15 residues. The CDR3 loop reads CASSQGTGVGYGYTF. The DNA of the CDR3 is TGTGCCAGCAGCCAAGGGACAGGGGTCGGCTATGGCTACACCTTC.

This clone has more than one count but fewer than ten. The rearrangement joins TRBV5-4 to TRBJ1-2; TRBD1 might be the D (6 bases). Germline V gives CDR1 SGHNT, CDR2 YYREEE (reference sequence). The CDR3 spans 14 residues. The ends were cut back, 2 bases at V and 6 bases at J, with 14 bases in the middle. The CDR3 nucleotides are TGTGCCAGCAGCTTCGGACAGCCCGCGGATGGCTACACCTTC. It translates to CASSFGQPADGYTF.

The chain couples TRBV7-9 to TRBJ1-1; possibly TRBD1 for D (6 bases). V was trimmed by 5 bases and J by 1 base, leaving 14 bases between them. Germline V lookup: CDR1 SEHNR, CDR2 FQNEAQ (reference sequence). This CDR3 has 15 amino acids. DNA for the CDR3: TGTGCCAGCAGCCAAGCTGGGGGCTGGAACACTGAAGCTTTCTTT. It encodes CASSQAGGWNTEAFF.

V and J are TRBV27 and TRBJ2-1; D is perhaps TRBD1 (6 bases). V was clipped by 5 bases and J by 12 bases, with 17 bases between them. CDR1 is MNHEY, CDR2 SMNVEV, per germline (reference sequence). This CDR3 is built from 13 residues. In DNA form, the CDR3 reads TGTGCCAGCAGTCCCCCAGGGGTACTCGGGCAGTTCTTC. Encoded protein: CASSPPGVLGQFF.

V usage is TRBV7-9 and J usage is TRBJ1-4, with 8 nucleotides matching TRBD1. The CDR3 is 14 amino acids. Per germline, CDR1 SEHNR and CDR2 FQNEAQ (reference sequence). Unmatched junction bases numbered 4, after V lost 3 bases and J lost 7 bases. CDR3 coding DNA: TGTGCCAGCAGCTTCACAGGGGGAGGTGAAAAACTGTTTTTT. Translation gives CASSFTGGGEKLFF.

The genes are TRBV28 and TRBJ1-1; weak D call: TRBD1 (6 bases). The V and J ends lost 6 bases and 2 bases respectively, with 16 bases between them. The CDR3 is made up of 15 amino acids. Germline V gives CDR1 MDHEN, CDR2 SYDVKM. CDR3: CASRGASGANTEAFF. The CDR3 DNA sequence: TGTGCCAGCAGGGGGGCCAGCGGGGCCAACACTGAAGCTTTCTTT.

This clone was counted between two and nine times. V is TRBV18 and J is TRBJ1-2; TRBD1 aligns across 7 bases. This CDR3 is 15 amino acids long. Germline V gives CDR1 KGHSH, CDR2 LQKENI. With V trimmed by 3 bases and J by 4 bases, 8 bases remained unmatched. The CDR3 region is CASSPRQGGGYGYTF. The CDR3 bases are TGTGCCAGCTCACCTAGACAGGGCGGAGGCTATGGCTACACCTTC.

The chain employs TRBV12-1 and TRBJ1-5; the D call in the table, TRBD1, was not verified against the DNA. TRBV12-1 represents a pseudogene. This CDR3 has 16 residues. The DNA of the CDR3 is TGTGCCAGCAGCTTTGGATTATCAGGGGGGTGCCAGCCCCAGCATTTT. This translates into CASSFGLSGGCQPQHF.

This rearrangement joins TRBV18 to TRBJ1-5; D is possibly TRBD1 (5 bases). Trimming took off 2 bases at V and 0 bases at J, with 32 bases between the two ends. Per the germline V gene, CDR1 is KGHSH and CDR2 is LQKENI. CDR3 length equals 23 residues. CDR3 in amino acids: CASSPTVQPPNSRVGDSNQPQHF. CDR3 bases: TGTGCCAGCTCACCAACTGTGCAACCACCGAACAGCAGGGTAGGGGATAGCAATCAGCCCCAGCATTTT. Using reference TRBV18 and TRBJ1-5 for the parts outside the CDR3, the full variable domain is NAGVMQNPRHLVRRRGQEARLRCSPMKGHSHVYWYRQLPEEGLKFMVYLQKENIIDESGMPKERFSAEFPKEGPSILRIQQVVRGDSAAYFCASSPTVQPPNSRVGDSNQPQHFGDGTRLSIL.